What follows are 2 T cell receptor beta chains derived from one specimen sequenced in a study of identical twins (dated by TCRdb to between 2015 and 2016). The library was produced with 5' RACE. TCRdb records Illumina HiSeq 2000 as the sequencer. The public reads were quality trimmed at Q25 with fastp and then assembled into clones with MiXCR by TCRdb, keeping productive beta chains. Every CDR3 protein is listed once, alongside the most common genes and DNA of its rows. The sample profile shows approximately 670,000 distinct CDR3 sequences; approximately 6% of them were found once. Around 1.7% of the sample lies in the top ten. Sample: naive T cells sorted from blood. Per the publication, the cell subset or site label means: cells isolated with a human naive T-cell isolation kit. These receptors all stem from a man younger than 35 in good health.

J is TRBJ2-2 and V is TRBV18, with D unclear. The CDR3 runs to 17 residues. In germline, CDR1 is KGHSH, CDR2 LQKENI. The V end was cut by 3 bases, the J end by 0 bases, with 14 bases between. CDR3 sequence (DNA): TGTGCCAGCTCACCGACGACGGATCGCGCGAACACCGGGGAGCTGTTTTTT. Residues: CASSPTTDRANTGELFF. Variable domain in full (rest from reference TRBV18 and TRBJ2-2): NAGVMQNPRHLVRRRGQEARLRCSPMKGHSHVYWYRQLPEEGLKFMVYLQKENIIDESGMPKERFSAEFPKEGPSILRIQQVVRGDSAAYFCASSPTTDRANTGELFFGEGSRLTVL.

This clonotype was seen a few times. V usage is TRBV12-3 or TRBV12-4 and J usage is TRBJ1-5; 9 nucleotides agree with TRBD1. Trimming removed 5 bases from V and 4 bases from J; junction bases left unmatched: 6. The CDR3 is 15 amino acids. CDR3 bases: TGTGCCAGCAGTCCCGGACAGGGGATTAATCAGCCCCAGCATTTT. Its protein product is CASSPGQGINQPQHF.